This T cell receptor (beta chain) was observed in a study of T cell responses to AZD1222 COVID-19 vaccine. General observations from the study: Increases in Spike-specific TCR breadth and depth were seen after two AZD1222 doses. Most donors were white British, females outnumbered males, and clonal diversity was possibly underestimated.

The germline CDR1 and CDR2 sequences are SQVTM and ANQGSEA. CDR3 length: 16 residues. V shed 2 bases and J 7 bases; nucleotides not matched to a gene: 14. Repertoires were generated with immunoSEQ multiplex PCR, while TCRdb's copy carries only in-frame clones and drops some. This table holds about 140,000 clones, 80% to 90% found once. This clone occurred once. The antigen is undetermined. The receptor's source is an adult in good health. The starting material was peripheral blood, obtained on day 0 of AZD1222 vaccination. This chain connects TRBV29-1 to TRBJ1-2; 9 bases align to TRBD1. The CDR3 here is CSVERRLTGGAGGYTF. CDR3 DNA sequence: TGCAGCGTTGAACGGAGGTTGACAGGGGGGGCAGGTGGCTACACCTTC.